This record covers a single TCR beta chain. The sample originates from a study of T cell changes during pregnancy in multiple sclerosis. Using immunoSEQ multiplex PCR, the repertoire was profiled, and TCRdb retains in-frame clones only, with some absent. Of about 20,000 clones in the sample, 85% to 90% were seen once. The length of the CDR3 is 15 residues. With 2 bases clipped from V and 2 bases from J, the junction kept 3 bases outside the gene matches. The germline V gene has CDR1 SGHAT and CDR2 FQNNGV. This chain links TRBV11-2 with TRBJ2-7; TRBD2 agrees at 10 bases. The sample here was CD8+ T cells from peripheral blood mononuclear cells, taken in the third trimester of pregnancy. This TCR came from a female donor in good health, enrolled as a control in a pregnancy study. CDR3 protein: CASSLWTSGAYEQYF. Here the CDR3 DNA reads TGTGCCAGCAGCTTATGGACTAGCGGAGCCTACGAGCAGTACTTC.